This T cell receptor beta chain came from a study of T-cell reconstitution after alpha-beta-depleted transplantation in children. Deletions cut 0 bases from V and 2 bases from J, with 12 bases between. The CDR3 covers 16 residues. Germline assignment: CDR1 SGDLS and CDR2 YYNGEE. For TCRbeta, the library was prepared with unique molecular identifiers. TCRdb reanalysed the PCR reads using MiXCR and keeps one entry per CDR3 protein. The data hold a few hundred thousand distinct CDR3 sequences, with around an eighth observed a single time. This receptor was obtained from a human donor who donated a stem cell graft to a child with combined immunodeficiency. This chain links TRBV9 with TRBJ2-4; D ambiguous. The specimen comprised PBMCs from the stem cell graft donor, sampled from the stem cell graft. This CDR3 is CASSVGPSGTKNIQYF. The CDR3, as DNA: TGTGCCAGCAGCGTAGGACCCTCAGGAACCAAAAACATTCAGTACTTC.